This T cell receptor (beta chain) stems from a study of control samples from healthy donors and cancer patients. Libraries were prepared by immunoSEQ multiplex PCR; TCRdb keeps only in-frame clonotypes and omits some of them. There are just under 80,000 clones in the sample; about 90% occur only once, and under 2.5% lies in the top ten. This receptor was taken from a woman aged 60 to 75 with head and neck cancer. The sequenced material came from PBMCs.

CDR3 in amino acids: CASSYVRTGGYSNQPQHF. DNA for the CDR3: TGTGCCAGCAGTTACGTTCGGACAGGGGGTTATAGCAATCAGCCCCAGCATTTT. The chain has TRBV6-2 or TRBV6-3 and TRBJ1-5, with TRBD1 matching over 10 bases. This CDR3 is built from 18 residues. The V segment lost 2 bases and the J segment 0 bases; nucleotides outside the gene matches: 7. Per germline, CDR1 MNHEY and CDR2 SVGEGT.